The next 8 T cell receptor beta chains were all read from a single sample in a study of beta chain features in type 1 diabetes. Study-wide results and caveats: Moderate yet significant TCRB CDR3 shortening was seen in Type 1 diabetes patients in all four CD4+ subsets.

As every portion of the isolated RNA was reverse transcribed, the sequencing read expressed TCRB transcripts. Generated by immunoSEQ multiplex PCR, the TCRdb table keeps only in-frame clones and is missing some. Of some 290,000 clones in the sample, 13% to 15% are singletons; the top ten hold more than 0.015%. The antigens of these receptors remain unknown. Sequenced input: naive CD4+ T cells from blood. These receptors were collected from a man aged 25 to 45 with type 1 diabetes.

In this sample, this clone turned up a few times. The rearrangement uses TRBV11-1 and TRBJ2-7, with 10 bases aligning to TRBD1. Germline V gene lookup returns CDR1 SGHAT and CDR2 FQDESV (reference sequence). This CDR3 is 15 amino acids long. Unmatched junction bases numbered 6, after V lost 5 bases and J lost 2 bases. Here the CDR3 DNA reads TGTGCCAGCAGCCCGGGACAGGGGTTGACCTACGAGCAGTACTTC. Translating gives CASSPGQGLTYEQYF. The variable domain in full, with the rest retrieved from reference TRBV11-1 and TRBJ2-7, is EAEVAQSPRYKITEKSQAVAFWCDPISGHATLYWYRQILGQGPELLVQFQDESVVDDSQLPKDRFSAERLKGVDSTLKIQPAELGDSAMYLCASSPGQGLTYEQYFGPGTRLTVT.

This clone was recorded a few times. The V and J genes are TRBV7-9 and TRBJ2-5; 8 nucleotides agree with TRBD2. CDR3 length: 14 residues. V dropped 8 bases and J dropped 3; count of bases not matched to a gene: 8. Germline V gene lookup returns CDR1 SEHNR and CDR2 FQNEAQ (reference sequence). In DNA, the CDR3 is TGTGCCAGCTCGGCGGGGGGATTGAAAGAGACCCAGTACTTC. It specifies CASSAGGLKETQYF.

The CDR3 DNA is TGTGCCAGCAGGAGGGGTATAGCGGGAGTGGCCAATGAGCAGTTCTTC. This codes for CASRRGIAGVANEQFF. This chain uses TRBV28 with TRBJ2-1; TRBD2 agrees at 9 bases. Germline CDR1 reads MDHEN; CDR2 reads SYDVKM. This CDR3 spans 16 amino acids. V was pared by 6 bases and J by 6 bases, with 12 bases of the junction left unmatched.

This clone has more than one count but fewer than ten. The DNA is left out, because the CDR3 cannot be placed on it with certainty; the CDR3 is given as TCRdb lists it. The V gene is TRBV15, the J gene TRBJ2-7; the D call TRBD2 from the table was never checked on the DNA. CDR1 LNHNV and CDR2 YYDKDF come from the germline V gene (reference sequence). The CDR3 is 17 residues long, counting both termini. CDR3 protein: CATSSFGNGRATYEQYF.

This clone was seen a handful of times. The V call is TRBV4-3, the J call TRBJ1-5, with a possible D match to TRBD1 (5 bases). The V gene lost 1 base and the J gene lost 1 base, with 8 bases spanning the gap. Germline V gene lookup returns CDR1 LGHNA and CDR2 YSLEER. The CDR3 runs to 15 residues. The CDR3 coding sequence is TGCGCCAGCAGCCAAGCAGGGCTGAGCAATCAGCCCCAGCATTTT. This sequence encodes CASSQAGLSNQPQHF.

This clone occurred a few times. V is TRBV29-1 and J is TRBJ2-3; TRBD2 matches at 9 bases. The V and J ends lost 2 bases and 0 bases, in that order; junction bases with no gene match: 3. The CDR3 loop spans 15 amino acids. Germline V lookup: CDR1 SQVTM, CDR2 ANQGSEA. CDR3 sequence: CSVELLAGSTDTQYF. The DNA of the CDR3 is TGCAGCGTTGAATTACTAGCGGGCAGCACAGATACGCAGTATTTT.

This clone has more than one count but fewer than ten. Here the CDR3 reads CASSHSTRLGIYNEQFF. The CDR3 coding sequence is TGTGCCAGCAGCCACTCAACTCGACTAGGGATTTACAATGAGCAGTTCTTC. The chain employs TRBV9 and TRBJ2-1; weak D call: TRBD2 (6 bases). CDR1 and CDR2 (germline): SGDLS, YYNGEE. The CDR3 covers 17 residues. V lost 4 bases and J lost 4, with 21 bases in between.

V is TRBV2 and J is TRBJ2-1; 12 bases fit TRBD2. Germline CDR1 reads SNHLY; CDR2 reads FYNNEI. The CDR3 is 15 amino acids. V lost 4 bases to trimming and J lost 10 bases; unmatched junction nucleotides: 8. In nucleotides, the CDR3 is TGTGCCAGCAGTGTAAGCCTAGCGGGAGGGAGAGAGCAGTTCTTC. Encoded protein: CASSVSLAGGREQFF.